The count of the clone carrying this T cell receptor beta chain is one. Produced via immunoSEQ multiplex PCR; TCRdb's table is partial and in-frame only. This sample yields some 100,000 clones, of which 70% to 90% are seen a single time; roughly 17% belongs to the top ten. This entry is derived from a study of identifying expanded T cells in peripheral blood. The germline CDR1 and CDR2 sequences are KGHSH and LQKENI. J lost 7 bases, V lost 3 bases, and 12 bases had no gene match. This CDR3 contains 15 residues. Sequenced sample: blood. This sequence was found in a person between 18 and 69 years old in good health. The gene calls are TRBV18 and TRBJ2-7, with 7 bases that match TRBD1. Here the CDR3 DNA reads TGTGCCAGCTCACCGCGAGAGGACAGGTTCGGGGAGCAGTACTTC. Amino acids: CASSPREDRFGEQYF.